This entry concerns a single TCR beta chain. PCR used 60 Vbeta primers and 13 Jbeta primers. Assay: immunoSEQ multiplex PCR; the TCRdb copy retains only in-frame clones and omits some. The table records some 110,000 clones, 79% of them present only once. The data originate from a study of cytomegalovirus exposure and HLA in healthy donors. The sequence was obtained from a woman younger than 30 in good health and CMV-seropositive. The source material was PBMCs.

CDR3 loop: CASSLLYQRGFDGYTF. The CDR3 DNA sequence: TGTGCCAGCAGTTTACTCTATCAAAGGGGATTTGATGGCTACACCTTC. The rearrangement links TRBV28 to TRBJ1-2; D is possibly TRBD1 (5 bases). Trimming removed 2 bases from V and 6 bases from J, with 19 bases in between. CDR1 is MDHEN and CDR2 is SYDVKM in the germline V gene. This CDR3 is 16 amino acids long.